Below are 32 T cell receptor beta chains sequenced from a single sample in a study of blood T cell repertoires in COVID-19. Measured with immunoSEQ multiplex PCR; TCRdb has only the in-frame clones, and not every one. The repertoire holds under 250,000 clones, about 90% seen once, with 0.8% to 1% in the top ten. The sample was peripheral blood. These receptors were taken from a man in his 60s with COVID-19, enrolled during active disease.

The V call is TRBV19, the J call TRBJ1-4, with D unclear. V dropped 2 bases and J dropped 8 bases, with 21 bases sitting between them. The CDR3 consists of 17 residues. CDR1 and CDR2 (germline): LNHDA, SQIVND (reference sequence). CDR3 DNA: TGTGCCAGTAGTATAAATGACCAGGCCTCAATTAACGAAAAACTGTTTTTT. Translation gives CASSINDQASINEKLFF. Using reference TRBV19 and TRBJ1-4 for the parts outside the CDR3, the full variable domain is DGGITQSPKYLFRKEGQNVTLSCEQNLNHDAMYWYRQDPGQGLRLIYYSQIVNDFQKGDIAEGYSVSREKKESFPLTVTSAQKNPTAFYLCASSINDQASINEKLFFGSGTQLSVL.

The chain combines TRBV2 with TRBJ2-1; 16 bases fit TRBD2. This CDR3 spans 16 amino acids. Trimming cost V 7 bases and J 7 bases; bases outside gene matches: 7. The germline gives CDR1 SNHLY, CDR2 FYNNEI. CDR3 sequence reads: CASTGTSGRAGNEQFF. In DNA form, the CDR3 reads TGTGCCAGCACCGGGACTAGCGGGAGGGCTGGGAATGAGCAGTTCTTC. Full variable domain (missing parts from reference TRBV2 and TRBJ2-1): EPEVTQTPSHQVTQMGQEVILRCVPISNHLYFYWYRQILGQKVEFLVSFYNNEISEKSEIFDDQFSVERPDGSNFTLKIRSTKLEDSAMYFCASTGTSGRAGNEQFFGPGTRLTVL.

The chain couples TRBV7-9 to TRBJ2-3, with 10 bases fitting TRBD2. Germline CDR1 SEHNR, CDR2 FQNEAQ (reference sequence). Trimming removed 10 bases from V and 2 bases from J; junction bases left unmatched: 9. The CDR3 covers 15 residues. CDR3 DNA: TGTGCCACCTCTAGCGGGAGACGGGCCACAGATACGCAGTATTTT. Translation: CATSSGRRATDTQYF.

The chain recombines TRBV9 with TRBJ2-3, with 12 positions matching TRBD2. This CDR3 contains 16 residues. The J segment lost 3 bases and the V segment lost 2 bases, leaving 4 bases of the junction unmatched. Germline loops: CDR1 SGDLS, CDR2 YYNGEE. The chain's CDR3 is CASSVSTSGGTDTQYF. Written as DNA, the CDR3 is TGTGCCAGCAGCGTCTCGACTAGCGGGGGTACAGATACGCAGTATTTT.

The chain recombines TRBV7-9 with TRBJ1-2, with TRBD1 matching over 7 bases. The junction had 4 bases not matched to a gene; V was cut back by 5 bases and J by 4 bases. The CDR3 is 13 amino acids. The germline V gene has CDR1 SEHNR and CDR2 FQNEAQ (reference sequence). The chain's CDR3 is CASSATGIYGYTF. Written as DNA, the CDR3 is TGTGCCAGCAGCGCGACAGGGATCTATGGCTACACCTTC.

In its sample, this clone was seen a few times. The rearrangement joins TRBV9 to TRBJ2-7, with 8 bases aligning to TRBD2. Per the germline V gene, CDR1 is SGDLS and CDR2 is YYNGEE. Trimming at V came to 10 bases and at J to 4 bases, leaving 13 bases not matched to a gene. The CDR3 spans 14 residues. CDR3 nucleotide sequence: TGTGCCTCTGGACCATCAGCGGGGGTGTACGAGCAGTACTTC. It encodes CASGPSAGVYEQYF.

This chain uses TRBV30 with TRBJ1-4; D unclear. This CDR3 comprises 14 residues. Germline V gene sequence: CDR1 GTSNPN, CDR2 SVGIG (reference sequence). V dropped 3 bases and J dropped 7 bases, with 15 bases sitting between them. CDR3 sequence reads: CAWSDNNPTEKLFF. Here the CDR3 DNA reads TGTGCCTGGAGCGACAACAACCCTACTGAAAAACTGTTTTTT.

This clone was recorded only once. The junction differs from germline at one of its ends, possibly a read error. The rearrangement joins TRBV7-7 to TRBJ2-7; 10 bases match TRBD1. This CDR3 spans 14 amino acids. CDR1 is SSHAT and CDR2 is FNYEAQ in the germline V gene (reference sequence). The DNA for the CDR3 is TGTGCTAGCAGCCCCGGGACAGGGGACTACGAGCAGTACTTC. Translated: CASSPGTGDYEQYF.

CDR3: CASSRLQPQHF. The CDR3 bases are TGTGCCAGCAGCAGGCTTCAGCCCCAGCATTTT. The J gene is TRBJ1-5, the V gene TRBV21-1; the D segment call TRBD1 is taken from the table without a DNA check. TRBV21-1 is a known pseudogene. This CDR3 contains 11 residues.

Of note for this clone: The sample contains more than one DNA sequence encoding this CDR3. The rearrangement links TRBV9 to TRBJ1-2; D unresolved. From germline, CDR1 is SGDLS and CDR2 YYNGEE. The CDR3 contains 14 residues. V was pared by 3 bases and J by 2 bases, with 11 bases between. CDR3 coding DNA: TGTGCCAGCAGCGAAACCGGGTCCAACTATGGCTACACCTTC. This codes for CASSETGSNYGYTF.

The chain is built from TRBV5-1 and TRBJ2-1, with 10 bases that match TRBD2. CDR1 and CDR2 (germline): SGHRS, YFSETQ. The V segment lost 0 bases and the J segment 12 bases; nucleotides outside the gene matches: 15. This CDR3 spans 17 amino acids. The DNA for the CDR3 is TGCGCCAGCAGCTTGGGCGCTAGCGGGAGAGAGGGGCTTGGGCAGTTCTTC. It yields the protein CASSLGASGREGLGQFF.

J is TRBJ2-1 and V is TRBV4-1, with TRBD1 identical over 9 bases. V gave up 3 bases and J gave up 6 bases; unmatched junction bases: 6. From germline, CDR1 is MGHRA and CDR2 YSYEKL. CDR3 length: 15 amino acids. Here the CDR3 reads CASSQTGTGSNEQFF. The CDR3 region has the DNA TGCGCCAGCAGCCAGACCGGGACAGGGAGCAATGAGCAGTTCTTC.

The chain joins TRBV9 to TRBJ2-7; 15 nucleotides line up with TRBD2. Germline V gene lookup returns CDR1 SGDLS and CDR2 YYNGEE. CDR3 length equals 15 residues. V lost 4 bases to trimming and J lost 4 bases; unmatched junction nucleotides: 3. The CDR3 coding sequence is TGTGCCAGCAGCCCTGGACTAGCGGGGGGGTACGAGCAGTACTTC. This translates into CASSPGLAGGYEQYF. Using reference TRBV9 and TRBJ2-7 for the parts outside the CDR3, the full variable domain is DSGVTQTPKHLITATGQRVTLRCSPRSGDLSVYWYQQSLDQGLQFLIQYYNGEERAKGNILERFSAQQFPDLHSELNLSSLELGDSALYFCASSPGLAGGYEQYFGPGTRLTVT.

The J gene is TRBJ1-5, the V gene TRBV18, with a tentative D call TRBD1 (5 bases). The CDR3 is made up of 14 amino acids. Looked up from germline, CDR1 is KGHSH and CDR2 is LQKENI. The ends were cut back, 3 bases at V and 0 bases at J, with 6 bases in the middle. CDR3 residues: CASSPTVSNQPQHF. In nucleotides, the CDR3 is TGTGCCAGCTCACCGACAGTTAGCAATCAGCCCCAGCATTTT.

The chain joins TRBV24-1 to TRBJ2-1; 8 bases line up with TRBD1. The junction had 7 bases not matched to a gene; V was cut back by 2 bases and J by 2 bases. The germline V gene encodes CDR1 KGHDR and CDR2 SFDVKD. CDR3 length: 17 amino acids. The CDR3 loop reads CATSDSQTGGPYNEQFF. For the CDR3, the DNA is TGTGCCACCAGTGATTCGCAAACAGGGGGTCCCTACAATGAGCAGTTCTTC.

This sequence joins TRBV6-1 and TRBJ1-5; possibly TRBD1 for D (6 bases). The CDR3 has 19 residues. CDR1 MNHNS and CDR2 SASEGT come from the germline V gene. Trimming took off 3 bases at V and 2 bases at J, with 23 bases between the two ends. CDR3 DNA: TGTGCCAGCAGTGACCCGCCCGGACAGCCATTATCGCGCAATCAGCCCCAGCATTTT. Its protein is CASSDPPGQPLSRNQPQHF.

The chain combines TRBV24-1 with TRBJ1-2, with D possibly TRBD1 on 6 matching bases. Between the trimmed V and J ends, which lost 3 bases and 4 bases, there was a span of 11 bases. The CDR3 sequence is 14 residues long. Per germline, CDR1 KGHDR and CDR2 SFDVKD. CDR3 loop: CATSDAGTPYGYTF. The CDR3, as DNA: TGTGCCACCAGTGATGCCGGGACACCCTATGGCTACACCTTC.

The J gene is TRBJ1-2, the V gene TRBV3-1 (or the pseudogene TRBV3-2); TRBD1 agrees at 9 bases. CDR3 length: 17 amino acids. Germline values: CDR1 LGHDT, CDR2 YNNKEL (reference sequence). V shed 1 base and J 5 bases; nucleotides not matched to a gene: 11. This CDR3 reads CASSQASGQGFVYGYTF. For the CDR3, the DNA is TGTGCCAGCAGCCAAGCTTCGGGACAGGGTTTTGTTTATGGCTACACCTTC.

The gene calls are TRBV15 and TRBJ2-1, with 7 bases that match TRBD2. Germline V gene data show CDR1 as LNHNV and CDR2 as YYDKDF (reference sequence). The CDR3 runs to 14 residues. After removal of 1 base from V and 4 bases from J, the junction contained 1 base not matched to a gene. CDR3 loop: CATSRAREYNEQFF. CDR3 bases: TGTGCCACCAGCAGAGCGCGGGAGTACAATGAGCAGTTCTTC.

This chain connects TRBV28 to TRBJ1-3; 12 nucleotides line up with TRBD1. The CDR3 runs to 24 residues. Germline CDR1 MDHEN, CDR2 SYDVKM. V trimming: 5 bases; J trimming: 0 bases; junction bases outside the gene matches: 26. Here the CDR3 DNA reads TGTGCCAGCAGTCTCGACCGGGACAGGGGGCGCGCGAAACTAAACAAGAGCTCTGGAAACACCATATATTTT. This encodes CASSLDRDRGRAKLNKSSGNTIYF.

This sequence joins TRBV29-1 and TRBJ2-5, with TRBD1 matching 8 bases. The CDR3 runs to 13 residues. Trimming took 6 bases from V and 5 from J; bases not matched to a gene: 8. The germline gives CDR1 SQVTM, CDR2 ANQGSEA. This chain's CDR3 is CSVRQGWRETQYF. Here the CDR3 DNA reads TGCAGCGTCAGACAGGGGTGGAGGGAGACCCAGTACTTC.

The V and J genes are TRBV6-4 and TRBJ2-2, with no clear D. The CDR3 consists of 14 residues. Trimming removed 0 bases from V and 6 bases from J, with 8 bases in between. Germline V CDR1 and CDR2: MRHNA, SNTAGT. The CDR3 DNA sequence: TGTGCCAGCAGTGACTCCTACAGATCCGGGGAGCTGTTTTTT. Its translation is CASSDSYRSGELFF.

The chain links TRBV28 to TRBJ2-7, with TRBD2 as a possible D gene (6 bases). V lost 8 bases and J 0 bases, leaving 17 bases between the germline ends. CDR3 length equals 15 residues. Germline loops: CDR1 MDHEN, CDR2 SYDVKM. CDR3 DNA sequence: TGTGCCAGCCTTACCCCAGGGACTGGCTCCTACGAGCAGTACTTC. This encodes CASLTPGTGSYEQYF.

The chain is built from TRBV11-2 and TRBJ2-7; D might be TRBD1 (7 bases). This CDR3 has 15 amino acids. Germline V gene data show CDR1 as SGHAT and CDR2 as FQNNGV. With 5 bases removed from V and 5 bases from J, the gap between germline ends came to 19 bases. CDR3 DNA sequence: TGTGCCAGCAGCGAAGGCGGGACAGCGGCCCACGAGCAGTACTTC. It is translated as CASSEGGTAAHEQYF.

V and J are TRBV10-3 and TRBJ1-1; 9 bases match TRBD1. Germline-derived CDR1 and CDR2 are ENHRY and SYGVKD. J lost 4 bases, V lost 6 bases, and 6 bases had no gene match. The CDR3 extends over 14 amino acids. The CDR3 DNA reads as TGTGCCATCAGGATGACAGGGGGGGCCACTGAAGCTTTCTTT. This sequence encodes CAIRMTGGATEAFF.

This chain links TRBV14 with TRBJ1-2; TRBD1 matches 9 bases. V shed 0 bases and J 8 bases; nucleotides not matched to a gene: 4. CDR3 length equals 14 residues. Germline values: CDR1 SGHDN, CDR2 FVKESK. CDR3 residues: CASSQDGTGRGYTF. DNA for the CDR3: TGTGCCAGCAGCCAAGATGGGACAGGGCGAGGCTACACCTTC.

The J gene is TRBJ1-2, the V gene TRBV2; D call uncertain. This CDR3 comprises 13 residues. V was pared by 3 bases and J by 1 base, with 6 bases between. Germline loops: CDR1 SNHLY, CDR2 FYNNEI. CDR3 DNA sequence: TGTGCCAGCAGTGACAGTGTTAACTATGGCTACACCTTC. Encoded protein: CASSDSVNYGYTF.

The genes are TRBV24-1 and TRBJ1-5, with 8 positions matching TRBD1. J was trimmed by 7 bases and V by 2 bases; bases with no gene match: 6. CDR3 length: 15 amino acids. The V gene's germline CDR1 is KGHDR and CDR2 SFDVKD. The DNA for the CDR3 is TGTGCCACCAGTGATTCCGGACAGGGCTACCAGCCCCAGCATTTT. Protein product: CATSDSGQGYQPQHF.

The J gene is TRBJ1-5, the V gene TRBV27, with 7 bases that match TRBD1. The CDR3 extends over 16 amino acids. V shed 5 bases, J shed 4 bases, and the junction held 11 bases outside the gene matches. Germline V lookup: CDR1 MNHEY, CDR2 SMNVEV (reference sequence). CDR3 DNA: TGTGCCAGCAGTAAAACCGGGACAGCAAAAAATCAGCCCCAGCATTTT. This gives the protein CASSKTGTAKNQPQHF.

The chain uses TRBV27 and TRBJ1-2; a weak D match, TRBD1 (6 bases). This CDR3 has 14 residues. V was pared by 6 bases and J by 3 bases, with 14 bases between. The germline CDR1 and CDR2 sequences are MNHEY and SMNVEV (reference sequence). CDR3 loop: CASSPGQGYYGYTF. The CDR3 DNA reads TGTGCCAGCAGCCCAGGCCAGGGGTACTATGGCTACACCTTC.

This chain links TRBV13 with TRBJ1-2; D is unclear. Germline CDR1 is PRHDT and CDR2 is FYEKMQ (reference sequence). The CDR3 runs to 17 residues. V lost 7 bases to trimming and J lost 0 bases, with 21 bases between them. The CDR3 DNA is TGTGCCAGCACGAGTGTGGCAGGAGGGCATCCTAACTATGGCTACACCTTC. Translation gives CASTSVAGGHPNYGYTF. Full variable domain (remainder filled in from reference TRBV13 and TRBJ1-2): AAGVIQSPRHLIKEKRETATLKCYPIPRHDTVYWYQQGPGQDPQFLISFYEKMQSDKGSIPDRFSAQQFSDYHSELNMSSLELGDSALYFCASTSVAGGHPNYGYTFGSGTRLTVV.

The chain employs TRBV24-1 and TRBJ1-5, with TRBD1 identical over 9 bases. Trimming at V came to 1 base and at J to 0 bases, leaving 6 bases not matched to a gene. This CDR3 spans 18 amino acids. CDR1 and CDR2 from the germline V gene are KGHDR and SFDVKD. Written as DNA, the CDR3 is TGTGCCACCAGTGATTTCAAAGACAGGGGGGATAGCAATCAGCCCCAGCATTTT. Protein: CATSDFKDRGDSNQPQHF.